Sequencing of this TCR beta chain was carried out in a study of CD8 T cells in Susac syndrome. CD8+ and CD4+ T cells from blood underwent TCR beta sequencing. The multiple sclerosis controls were treatment-naive patients, and their relapsing-remitting disease was stable or active. CD8+ and CD4+ T cells were negatively isolated; TEMRA cells were FACS-enriched. An amount of RNA that ranged from roughly 0.5 to 1 ug was reverse transcribed with random hexamers. Amplification of TCR beta CDR3 used immunoSEQ multiplex PCR across 54 Vbeta and 13 Jbeta. TCRdb fed the immunoSEQ multiplex PCR reads into MiXCR, producing one record per CDR3 protein. The sample comprises over 300,000 distinct CDR3 sequences, just over 90% of which are singletons, and 0.065% rests with the top ten. The clonotype comes from a human donor with multiple sclerosis. Sequenced sample: CD4+ T cells from PBMCs.

CDR3 residues: CASTYRGQGRETQYF. The CDR3 region has the DNA TGTGCCAGCACCTACCGGGGACAGGGCCGGGAGACCCAGTACTTC. This chain uses TRBV6-2 or TRBV6-3 with TRBJ2-5; 9 bases are shared with TRBD1. The V and J ends lost 7 bases and 5 bases, in that order; junction bases with no gene match: 11. Germline CDR1 and CDR2: MNHEY and SVGEGT. This CDR3 is built from 15 residues.